This entry lists 17 T cell receptor beta chains sequenced from one sample in a study of metastatic and nonmetastatic thyroid tumors. Each patient went into thyroid surgery without having received any treatment. TCRdb reanalyzed the PCR reads via MiXCR. The sample holds tens of thousands of clones, approximately 15% seen once. The sample consisted of blood. The receptors originated from a female donor with papillary thyroid cancer or a benign thyroid nodule (not recorded which). Some clones in this sample may be carry-over from other donors' samples.

A word on this clone: Compared with germline, one end of the junction differs, possibly owing to a read error. This chain uses TRBV27 with TRBJ2-3; 10 bases are a match to TRBD1. The CDR3 is 15 residues long. The germline V gene encodes CDR1 MNHEY and CDR2 SMNVEV (reference sequence). CDR3 amino acids: CASSLPGQGIDTQNF. In DNA, the CDR3 is TGTGCCAGCAGTTTACCGGGACAGGGGATAGATACCCAGAATTTT.

Ten or more counts support this clone. V is TRBV11-3 and J is TRBJ2-7; 11 positions agree with TRBD1. V shed 5 bases and J 4 bases; nucleotides not matched to a gene: 4. Per germline, CDR1 SGHNT and CDR2 YENEEA. This CDR3 is built from 14 residues. The CDR3 DNA reads as TGTGCCAGCAGCGCTGGACAGGGGGCTTACGAGCAGTACTTC. As protein: CASSAGQGAYEQYF.

This clone appeared many times. The J gene is TRBJ2-5, the V gene TRBV6-1, with D tentatively TRBD2 (6 bases). Between the trimmed V and J ends, which lost 5 bases and 5 bases, there was a span of 18 bases. The CDR3 totals 15 residues. Per germline, CDR1 MNHNS and CDR2 SASEGT. CDR3 nucleotides: TGTGCCAGCAGTTTGAGCCTTCCCGCGGGGGAGACCCAGTACTTC. Protein: CASSLSLPAGETQYF.

This sequence joins TRBV30 and TRBJ1-2, with TRBD1 matching over 8 bases. The trim removed 3 bases at V and 8 bases at J, leaving 5 bases unmatched. Germline CDR1 and CDR2: GTSNPN and SVGIG (reference sequence). The CDR3 spans 12 residues. In DNA, the CDR3 is TGTGCCTGGAGGGACGCAGGGGGCGGCTACACCTTC. Protein: CAWRDAGGGYTF. The whole variable domain, filled in from reference TRBV30 and TRBJ1-2, reads SQTIHQWPATLVQPVGSPLSLECTVEGTSNPNLYWYRQAAGRGLQLLFYSVGIGQISSEVPQNLSASRPQDRQFILSSKKLLLSDSGFYLCAWRDAGGGYTFGSGTRLTVV.

The chain couples TRBV20-1 to TRBJ1-2; 10 positions agree with TRBD1. With 4 bases clipped from V and 7 bases from J, the junction kept 6 bases outside the gene matches. The CDR3 extends over 13 amino acids. The germline CDR1 and CDR2 sequences are DFQATT and SNEGSKA (reference sequence). CDR3 sequence (DNA): TGCAGTGCTAAGACAGGGGGCAGCAGTGGCTACACCTTC. It codes for CSAKTGGSSGYTF.

The rearrangement uses TRBV5-1 and TRBJ2-6; D not certain. The CDR3 runs 13 residues. The germline V gene has CDR1 SGHRS and CDR2 YFSETQ. Trimming removed 6 bases from V and 4 bases from J, with 8 bases in between. Written as DNA, the CDR3 is TGCGCCAGCACCCACCCAGGGGCCAACGTCCTGACTTTC. Residues: CASTHPGANVLTF.

This clone was observed many times. A much larger clone lies one base from this, so it may be a read error. This chain links TRBV5-5 with TRBJ2-7; 11 nucleotides match TRBD2. Germline V gene data show CDR1 as SGHKS and CDR2 as YYEKEE (reference sequence). J was trimmed by 0 bases and V by 4 bases; bases with no gene match: 3. The CDR3 has 15 amino acids. The CDR3 is CASSIAGGSSYEQYF. DNA for the CDR3: TGTGCCAGCAGCATAGCGGGAGGGAGCTCCTACGAGCAGTACTTC. Filled out from reference TRBV5-5 and TRBJ2-7, the complete variable domain reads DAGVTQSPTHLIKTRGQQVTLRCSPISGHKSVSWYQQVLGQGPQFIFQYYEKEERGRGNFPDRFSARQFPNYSSELNVNALLLGDSALYLCASSIAGGSSYEQYFGPGTRLTVT.

This clone showed up just once. The junction departs from germline at one end; a sequencing error may be responsible. DNA for the CDR3: TGCAGTGCTACCGCACTAGCCTGGGCAGCGGGCCTGGGACAAGAGACCCAATACTTC. This sequence encodes CSATALAWAAGLGQETQYF. The J gene is TRBJ2-5, the V gene TRBV20-1; the D gene could be TRBD1 or TRBD2 (6 bases each). The germline gives CDR1 DFQATT, CDR2 SNEGSKA (reference sequence). There are 19 residues in the CDR3.

This clone was seen repeatedly, ten times or more. This chain uses TRBV28 with TRBJ2-1; 10 bases match TRBD2. With 7 bases clipped from V and 4 bases from J, the junction kept 13 bases outside the gene matches. This CDR3 comprises 17 residues. CDR1 and CDR2 from the germline V gene are MDHEN and SYDVKM. In DNA form, the CDR3 reads TGTGCCAGCACCATACGTCTGGGACTAGCGATATACAATGAGCAGTTCTTC. Residues: CASTIRLGLAIYNEQFF. Combining the CDR3 with reference TRBV28 and TRBJ2-1 gives the whole variable domain DVKVTQSSRYLVKRTGEKVFLECVQDMDHENMFWYRQDPGLGLRLIYFSYDVKMKEKGDIPEGYSVSREKKERFSLILESASTNQTSMYLCASTIRLGLAIYNEQFFGPGTRLTVL.

The chain uses TRBV12-3 or TRBV12-4 and TRBJ1-2; D unresolved. Trimming pared 3 bases from V and 8 bases from J, leaving 19 bases between. CDR3 length: 15 amino acids. In DNA, the CDR3 is TGTGCCAGCAGTTTTTATAGCAGTGAACGATCCGGCTACACCTTC. Its translation is CASSFYSSERSGYTF.

This clone was observed at least ten times. The chain uses TRBV2 and TRBJ2-1; the match to TRBD1 covers 7 bases. Unmatched junction bases numbered 3, after V lost 4 bases and J lost 0 bases. The germline gives CDR1 SNHLY, CDR2 FYNNEI. The CDR3 length is 15 residues. DNA for the CDR3: TGTGCCAGCAGTGTACAGGGGACCTCCTACAATGAGCAGTTCTTC. Encoded protein: CASSVQGTSYNEQFF.

Comment on this clone: An end of the junction does not agree with germline; a read error may underlie this. The J gene is TRBJ2-1, the V gene TRBV10-3, with 7 bases fitting TRBD2. CDR3 length: 16 residues. Per the germline V gene, CDR1 is ENHRY and CDR2 is SYGVKD. The CDR3 loop reads CAISTLTRGRANEQFF. In DNA, the CDR3 is TGTGCAATCAGTACCTTGACTAGAGGGAGGGCGAATGAGCAGTTCTTC.

The gene calls are TRBV5-8 and TRBJ1-1, with D hard to call. CDR1 SGHTS and CDR2 YDEGEE come from the germline V gene. V lost 4 bases and J lost 3, with 16 bases in between. CDR3 length: 15 amino acids. The CDR3 sequence is CASSPVGVPHTEAFF. In DNA, the CDR3 is TGTGCCAGCAGCCCGGTCGGGGTCCCGCACACTGAAGCTTTCTTT.

This clone was found many times. This rearrangement joins TRBV6-1 to TRBJ2-7; D is possibly TRBD1 (6 bases). The germline V gene has CDR1 MNHNS and CDR2 SASEGT. Trimming removed 5 bases from V and 3 bases from J, with 20 bases in between. This CDR3 comprises 16 residues. DNA of the CDR3: TGTGCCAGCAGTTCCCTAACAGGGTCCCGTCTCTACGAGCAGTACTTC. It encodes CASSSLTGSRLYEQYF.

The chain has TRBV4-2 and TRBJ2-3; no clear D gene. This CDR3 spans 14 amino acids. V was trimmed by 1 base and J by 8 bases, leaving 13 bases between them. From germline, CDR1 is LGHNA and CDR2 YNFKEQ. CDR3 nucleotide sequence: TGTGCCAGCAGCCAAGGGCTAGAAGTGGCTACGCAGTATTTT. It yields the protein CASSQGLEVATQYF.

The CDR3 DNA sequence: TGTGCCAGCAGCTTAGATCGGTCTAGAGGTAACAATGAGCAGTTCTTC. Translated, it gives CASSLDRSRGNNEQFF. The chain employs TRBV11-2 and TRBJ2-1, with D unclear. Trimming cost V 0 bases and J 5 bases, with 14 bases left between them. The CDR3 runs 16 residues. Germline V lookup: CDR1 SGHAT, CDR2 FQNNGV.

Concerning this clone: Because the CDR3 is missing its conserved closing phenylalanine or tryptophan, this is likely a read error. The limits of the CDR3 on the DNA are not certain, so only TCRdb's listed CDR3 is given. The J gene is TRBJ2-3, the V gene TRBV2. Germline values: CDR1 SNHLY, CDR2 FYNNEI. The CDR3 extends over 12 residues, inclusive of both ends. The CDR3 is CASRGGTDTKYL.